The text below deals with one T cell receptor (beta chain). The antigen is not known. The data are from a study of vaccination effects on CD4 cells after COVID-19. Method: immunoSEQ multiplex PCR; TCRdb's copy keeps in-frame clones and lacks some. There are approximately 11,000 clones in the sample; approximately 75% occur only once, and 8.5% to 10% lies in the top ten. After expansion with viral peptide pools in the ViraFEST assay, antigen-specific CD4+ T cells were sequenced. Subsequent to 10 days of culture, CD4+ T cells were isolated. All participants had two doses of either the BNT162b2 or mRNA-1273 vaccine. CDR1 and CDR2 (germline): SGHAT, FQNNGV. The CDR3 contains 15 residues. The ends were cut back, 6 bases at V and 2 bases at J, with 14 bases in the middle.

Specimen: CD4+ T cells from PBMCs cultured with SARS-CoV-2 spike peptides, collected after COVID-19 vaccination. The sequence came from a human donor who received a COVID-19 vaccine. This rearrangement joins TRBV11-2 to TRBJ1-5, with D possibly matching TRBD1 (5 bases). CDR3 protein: CASRAGGVGNQPQHF. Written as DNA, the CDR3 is TGTGCCAGCAGGGCGGGGGGAGTGGGCAATCAGCCCCAGCATTTT.